This is a list of T cell receptor beta chains from one sample in a study of cytomegalovirus exposure and HLA in healthy donors. Clones were sequenced by immunoSEQ multiplex PCR, and TCRdb holds only the in-frame ones, with some missing. The table lists some 330,000 clones, just over 85% of them singletons. Input material: PBMCs. These receptors came from a woman aged 18 to 35 in good health and CMV-seronegative. The CDR3 runs from the conserved cysteine through the conserved F or W. D genes are given only for firm matches. Only some rows state a clone size, as once, few, many or a class for expanded clones.

>TRBD1|-|TRBV19|TRBJ1-5
CASSTLDRGPNQPQHF
TGTGCCAGTAGTACGCTGGACAGGGGGCCTAATCAGCCCCAGCATTTT
>-|-|TRBV27|TRBJ1-4
CASSLSRAGVTNEKLFF
TGTGCCAGCAGTTTATCGAGAGCAGGGGTTACTAATGAAAAACTGTTTTTT
>-|-|TRBV28|TRBJ1-2
CASSLNYGYTF
TGTGCCAGCAGTCTTAACTATGGCTACACCTTC
>TRBD1|-|TRBV5-5|TRBJ1-5
CASNLQGEGQPQHF
TGTGCCAGCAACCTACAGGGGGAGGGTCAGCCCCAGCATTTT
>TRBD1|few|TRBV19|TRBJ2-7
CASSRGQTTYEQYF
TGTGCCAGTAGTAGGGGACAGACTACCTACGAGCAGTACTTC
>-|-|TRBV23-1|TRBJ2-2
CATVPRQANTGELFF
TGCGCCACCGTGCCCAGACAGGCGAACACCGGGGAGCTGTTTTTT
>TRBD2|many|TRBV2|TRBJ2-7
CASSEAGGRPHF
TGTGCCAGCAGTGAAGCCGGCGGGAGGCCCCACTTC
>-|-|TRBV6-6|TRBJ1-2
CASSYVGDEGGYTF
TGTGCCAGCAGTTACGTCGGGGATGAAGGGGGCTACACCTTC
>-|-|TRBV18|TRBJ1-1
CASSPRSAGLNTEAFF
TGTGCCAGCTCACCACGGAGCGCAGGGCTGAACACTGAAGCTTTCTTT
>-|many|TRBV28|TRBJ2-7
CASSLLAEQYF
TGTGCCAGCAGTTTATTGGCCGAGCAGTACTTC
>TRBD1|-|TRBV5-5|TRBJ1-2
CASSPGTANYGYTF
TGTGCCAGCAGCCCTGGGACAGCGAACTATGGCTACACCTTC
>TRBD2|-|TRBV9|TRBJ2-7
CASSVQAGGRSSYEQYF
TGTGCCAGCAGCGTTCAAGCGGGAGGCCGGAGCTCCTACGAGCAGTACTTC
>-|-|TRBV4-3|TRBJ1-1
CASSHTGWTEAFF
TGCGCCAGCAGCCACACGGGTTGGACTGAAGCTTTCTTT
>-|-|TRBV7-9|TRBJ2-6
CASSLISSGANVLTF
TGTGCCAGCAGCTTAATCAGCTCTGGGGCCAACGTCCTGACTTTC
>TRBD1|-|TRBV19|TRBJ2-3
CASSMDRSSTDTQYF
TGTGCCAGTAGTATGGACAGGTCTAGCACAGATACGCAGTATTTT
>-|-|TRBV5-1|TRBJ1-5
CASSRSGGNQPQHF
TGCGCCAGCAGCCGTTCAGGTGGCAATCAGCCCCAGCATTTT
>TRBD1|-|TRBV7-2|TRBJ2-1
CASSRGQGYNEQFF
TGTGCCAGCAGCCGTGGACAGGGTTACAATGAGCAGTTCTTC
>-|-|TRBV7-9|TRBJ1-1
CASSQGAGEAFF
TGTGCCAGCAGCCAAGGGGCCGGTGAAGCTTTCTTT
>TRBD1|-|TRBV4-2|TRBJ2-1
CASSQGDRSSYNEQFF
TGTGCCAGCAGCCAGGGGGACAGGAGCTCCTACAATGAGCAGTTCTTC
>TRBD1|-|TRBV9|TRBJ2-5
CASSDRTGGKETQYF
TGTGCCAGCAGCGACCGGACAGGGGGTAAAGAGACCCAGTACTTC
>-|-|TRBV5-4|TRBJ2-3
CASSRATGSTDTQYF
TGTGCCAGCAGCCGAGCGACAGGTAGCACAGATACGCAGTATTTT
>TRBD2|-|TRBV11-2|TRBJ2-5
CASRRRLAGDETQYF
TGTGCCAGCAGACGCAGACTAGCGGGAGACGAGACCCAGTACTTC
>-|-|TRBV29-1|TRBJ2-7
CSVVGNYEQYF
TGCAGCGTTGTCGGGAACTACGAGCAGTACTTC
>-|-|TRBV6-5|TRBJ1-2
CASSPQQGTKNGYTF
TGTGCCAGCAGTCCCCAACAGGGAACCAAGAATGGCTACACCTTC
>TRBD2|-|TRBV4-1|TRBJ2-7
CASSQDSPHLLADEQYF
TGCGCCAGCAGCCAAGACTCCCCACACCTACTAGCGGACGAGCAGTACTTC
>TRBD2|-|TRBV7-2|TRBJ2-1
CASSPGRGQFF
TGTGCCAGCAGCCCAGGGAGGGGCCAGTTCTTC
>TRBD2|few|TRBV18|TRBJ2-1
CASSPVAGYSYNEQFF
TGTGCCAGCTCACCAGTAGCGGGGTACTCCTACAATGAGCAGTTCTTC
>TRBD2|-|TRBV4-3|TRBJ2-1
CASSQDLAGGILNEQFF
TGCGCCAGCAGCCAGGATCTAGCGGGAGGAATACTCAATGAGCAGTTCTTC
>-|-|TRBV7-2|TRBJ2-7
CASSLASSYEQYF
TGTGCCAGCAGCTTGGCAAGCTCCTACGAGCAGTACTTC
>-|few|TRBV27|TRBJ2-7
CASSWPSLYEQYF
TGTGCCAGCAGTTGGCCGTCCCTCTACGAGCAGTACTTC
>-|-|TRBV4-3|TRBJ1-5
CASSRNRDQPQHF
TGCGCCAGCAGCCGAAACAGGGATCAGCCCCAGCATTTT
>-|-|TRBV4-3|TRBJ1-4
CASSQDIQTEKLFF
TGCGCCAGCAGCCAAGATATACAGACTGAAAAACTGTTTTTT
>-|-|TRBV27|TRBJ2-1
CASSPQGGVWNNEQFF
TGTGCCAGCAGTCCCCAGGGGGGAGTTTGGAACAATGAGCAGTTCTTC
>-|-|TRBV6-6|TRBJ2-7
CASSYGLGTNNYEQYF
TGTGCCAGCAGTTACGGTTTGGGCACCAACAACTACGAGCAGTACTTC
>TRBD1|once|TRBV5-5|TRBJ2-7
CASSLGQGFYEQYF
TGTGCCAGCAGCTTGGGACAGGGGTTCTACGAGCAGTACTTC
>-|-|TRBV14|TRBJ2-5
CASSQGAGPGNQETQYF
TGTGCCAGCAGCCAAGGAGCAGGGCCTGGGAACCAAGAGACCCAGTACTTC
>-|-|TRBV7-3|TRBJ2-2
CASSRNTGELFF
TGTGCCAGCAGCCGGAACACCGGGGAGCTGTTTTTT